The sequence of this T cell receptor beta chain was determined in a study of quantifying T cell responses using KT2 cells. The overall study: TCR alpha and beta constant-region primers primed reverse transcription of RNA.

CDR3 length: 14 amino acids. From germline, CDR1 is SGHTA and CDR2 FQGNSA. V lost 1 base, J lost 6 bases, and 7 bases lay in between. An oligo carrying a UMI was ligated to the cDNA 3' end. The first PCR ran 4 to 5 cycles with an equimolar RC1.1 and RC1.2 beta primer mix. Using its own MiXCR run on the UMI-ligation and nested PCR reads, TCRdb lists one record per CDR3 protein. The profile shows roughly 50,000 distinct CDR3 sequences, about 12% of them singletons. This chain connects TRBV7-2 to TRBJ1-6; the D gene is possibly TRBD1 (5 bases). Sequencing was carried out using PBMCs spiked with cells of the T cell clone KT2. The receptor was derived from a human donor. CDR3: CASSLGQTNSPLHF. The CDR3 DNA reads as TGTGCCAGCAGCTTAGGACAGACTAATTCACCCCTCCACTTT.